These 9 T cell receptor beta chains originate from one sample sequenced in a study of T-cell reconstitution after alpha-beta-depleted transplantation in children. Using unique molecular identifiers, the investigators prepared the TCRbeta library. Using its own MiXCR run on the PCR reads, TCRdb lists one record per CDR3 protein. The repertoire includes approximately 1,000,000 distinct CDR3 sequences, 25% to 30% of them detected once, and roughly 28% sits in the top ten. The input for sequencing was PBMCs, mostly from graft donor cells, taken 360 days after TCRalphabeta/CD19-depleted stem cell transplant. The receptors stem from a boy under two years old who had a stem cell transplant for SCID, so the T cells may come from the graft donor.

V gene TRBV10-3 combines with J gene TRBJ1-1; D uncertain. Germline V gives CDR1 ENHRY, CDR2 SYGVKD. The length of the CDR3 is 14 residues. V lost 4 bases, J lost 0 bases, and 9 bases lay in between. CDR3 region: CAISVAGVNTEAFF. In nucleotides, the CDR3 is TGTGCCATCAGTGTGGCAGGAGTGAACACTGAAGCTTTCTTT.

This chain joins TRBV6-5 and TRBJ2-3; no firm D call. Germline CDR1 and CDR2: MNHEY and SVGAGI. The V end lost 2 bases, the J end lost 3 bases, and 9 bases lay between the germline ends. The CDR3 runs to 14 residues. The CDR3 DNA follows: TGTGCCAGCAGTTACCGCGCGAGAACAGATACGCAGTATTTT. This gives the protein CASSYRARTDTQYF.

This clonotype was counted between two and nine times. The rearrangement uses TRBV12-3 or TRBV12-4 and TRBJ1-1; no firm D call. CDR3 length: 13 amino acids. V was trimmed by 6 bases and J by 8 bases, leaving 16 bases between them. The CDR3 coding sequence is TGTGCCAGCAGACAGAAGTCCCTGGGGGAAGCTTTCTTT. Translation gives CASRQKSLGEAFF.

The chain employs TRBV28 and TRBJ2-7; 7 nucleotides match TRBD2. CDR3 size: 16 residues. Germline V gene data show CDR1 as MDHEN and CDR2 as SYDVKM. J lost 4 bases, V lost 3 bases, and 12 bases had no gene match. The CDR3 coding sequence is TGTGCCAGCAGTTTGTCTCTAGCGGTTAGCACTTACGAGCAGTACTTC. Translated: CASSLSLAVSTYEQYF.

This clonotype was observed a few times. The chain is built from TRBV5-1 and TRBJ2-7, with D maybe TRBD2 (5 bases). Per germline, CDR1 SGHRS and CDR2 YFSETQ. CDR3 length equals 16 residues. V lost 5 bases and J 6 bases, leaving 24 bases between the germline ends. The CDR3 spells CASSLEELAAVSEQYF. The CDR3 DNA reads TGCGCCAGCAGTCTTGAGGAGCTAGCAGCTGTCTCCGAGCAGTACTTC. Full variable domain (outside the CDR3, taken from reference TRBV5-1 and TRBJ2-7): KAGVTQTPRYLIKTRGQQVTLSCSPISGHRSVSWYQQTPGQGLQFLFEYFSETQRNKGNFPGRFSGRQFSNSRSEMNVSTLELGDSALYLCASSLEELAAVSEQYFGPGTRLTVT.

The V and J genes are TRBV20-1 and TRBJ2-3; D possibly corresponds to TRBD1 (5 bases). Germline lookup yields CDR1 DFQATT and CDR2 SNEGSKA (reference sequence). Trimming took off 3 bases at V and 6 bases at J, with 16 bases between the two ends. This CDR3 has 14 residues. The CDR3 DNA reads TGCAGTGCTAGGGGGCCGGGTTCCCCGGATACGCAGTATTTT. It is translated as CSARGPGSPDTQYF.

The genes are TRBV12-3 or TRBV12-4 and TRBJ2-1; 8 bases fit TRBD2. The CDR3 is 15 residues long. Unmatched junction bases numbered 8, after V lost 5 bases and J lost 5 bases. CDR3 in DNA: TGTGCCAGCAGTCTCAGCGGGGGCCTCAACAATGAGCAGTTCTTC. This codes for CASSLSGGLNNEQFF.

The chain is built from TRBV7-8 and TRBJ2-5, with 7 bases fitting TRBD2. The germline V gene has CDR1 SGHVS and CDR2 FQNEAQ. Trimming at V came to 4 bases and at J to 1 base, leaving 6 bases not matched to a gene. This CDR3 spans 15 amino acids. DNA for the CDR3: TGTGCCAGCAGCTCCCTAGCGGCAGGCCAAGAGACCCAGTACTTC. This codes for CASSSLAAGQETQYF.

This chain uses TRBV7-3 with TRBJ2-1; 7 bases line up with TRBD2. This CDR3 is built from 16 residues. Germline values: CDR1 SGHTA, CDR2 FQGTGA. V shed 5 bases and J 8 bases; nucleotides not matched to a gene: 15. CDR3 in amino acids: CASSPLSGVKGDEQFF. The CDR3 bases are TGTGCCAGCAGCCCACTGAGCGGGGTTAAAGGGGATGAGCAGTTCTTC.